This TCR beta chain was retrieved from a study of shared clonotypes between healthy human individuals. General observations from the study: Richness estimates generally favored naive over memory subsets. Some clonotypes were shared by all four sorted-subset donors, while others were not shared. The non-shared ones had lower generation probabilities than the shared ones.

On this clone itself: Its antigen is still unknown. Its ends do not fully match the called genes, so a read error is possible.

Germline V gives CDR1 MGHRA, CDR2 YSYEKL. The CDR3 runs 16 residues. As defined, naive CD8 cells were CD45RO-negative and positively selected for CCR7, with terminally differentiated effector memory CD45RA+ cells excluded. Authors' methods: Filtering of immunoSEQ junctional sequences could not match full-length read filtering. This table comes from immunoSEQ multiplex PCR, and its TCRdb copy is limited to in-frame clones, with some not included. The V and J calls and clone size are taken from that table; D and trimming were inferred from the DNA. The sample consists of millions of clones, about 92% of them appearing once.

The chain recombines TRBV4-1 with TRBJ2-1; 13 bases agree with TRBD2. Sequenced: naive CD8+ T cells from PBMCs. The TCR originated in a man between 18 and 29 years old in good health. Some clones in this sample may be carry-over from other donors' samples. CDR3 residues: CASSQTPGLAGTETVF. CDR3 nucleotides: TGCGCCAGCAGCCAAACCCCGGGACTAGCGGGAACTGAAACGGTCTTC.